These T cell receptor beta chains were read from a single sample in a study of control samples from healthy donors and cancer patients. Sequencing used immunoSEQ multiplex PCR; TCRdb keeps in-frame clones, though not all of them. The sample shows 150,000 or so clones, roughly 88% of them seen only once. Specimen: blood. The receptors shown here come from a man younger than 35 in good health. Both conserved end residues are part of each CDR3. The D gene is left open where the match is weak. Clone size is stated in some rows and not others, as once, few, many or a class when expanded.

V gene	clone size	D gene	J gene	CDR3 protein	CDR3 DNA
TRBV25-1	NA	NA	TRBJ2-3	CASSERTDTQYF	TGTGCCAGCAGTGAGCGCACAGATACGCAGTATTTT
TRBV5-5	NA	NA	TRBJ2-7	CASSLVAWGYEQYF	TGTGCCAGCAGCTTGGTCGCGTGGGGGTACGAGCAGTACTTC
TRBV3-1/TRBV3-2	NA	NA	TRBJ2-5	CASLKPPKETQYF	TGTGCCAGCCTCAAACCCCCTAAAGAGACCCAGTACTTC
TRBV3-1/TRBV3-2	NA	TRBD1	TRBJ2-5	CASSYKRDSQETQYF	TGTGCCAGCAGCTATAAGAGGGACAGCCAAGAGACCCAGTACTTC
TRBV7-6	NA	NA	TRBJ1-6	CASSLVAGLNSPLHF	TGTGCCAGCAGCTTAGTGGCAGGGCTCAATTCACCCCTCCACTTT
TRBV6-4	NA	NA	TRBJ1-6	CASKRDVQNSPLHF	TGTGCCAGCAAACGGGACGTACAGAATTCACCCCTCCACTTT
TRBV7-2	NA	NA	TRBJ2-7	CASSLALGEQYF	TGTGCCAGCAGCTTAGCCCTGGGAGAGCAGTACTTC
TRBV7-3	NA	NA	TRBJ2-2	CASSLTPQVTGELFF	TGTGCCAGCAGCTTAACCCCCCAGGTTACCGGGGAGCTGTTTTTT
TRBV6-1	NA	NA	TRBJ1-4	CASRERLGVGSEKLFF	TGTGCCAGCAGGGAACGTTTAGGGGTGGGAAGTGAAAAACTGTTTTTT
TRBV19	NA	NA	TRBJ2-2	CATHEGGAGELFF	TGTGCCACCCATGAAGGGGGAGCCGGGGAGCTGTTTTTT
TRBV7-9	NA	NA	TRBJ1-4	CASSLNEKLFF	TGTGCCAGCAGCCTTAATGAAAAACTGTTTTTT
TRBV12-3/TRBV12-4	NA	NA	TRBJ1-2	CASRFGVWDGYTF	TGTGCCAGCAGGTTCGGGGTTTGGGATGGCTACACCTTC
TRBV7-2	NA	NA	TRBJ2-7	CASSLVPSYEQYF	TGTGCCAGCAGCTTAGTACCCTCCTACGAGCAGTACTTC
TRBV4-2	once	NA	TRBJ2-4	CASSLGLAEKNIQYF	TGTGCCAGCAGCCTGGGACTGGCGGAGAAAAACATTCAGTACTTC
TRBV5-1	NA	NA	TRBJ2-1	CASSSRDQWGNEQFF	TGCGCCAGCAGCTCCAGGGACCAGTGGGGCAATGAGCAGTTCTTC
TRBV6-6	NA	TRBD1	TRBJ2-3	CASSYRTGLITDTQYF	TGTGCCAGCAGTTACCGGACAGGGTTAATCACAGATACGCAGTATTTT
TRBV19	NA	TRBD1	TRBJ2-4	CASSIGLGRDRRVLNIQYF	TGTGCCAGTAGTATAGGCCTGGGCCGGGACAGGCGGGTCCTAAACATTCAGTACTTC
TRBV25-1	NA	TRBD2	TRBJ2-7	CASTSLGGEQYF	TGTGCCAGCACTTCTCTCGGGGGGGAGCAGTACTTC
TRBV5-8	NA	NA	TRBJ1-1	CASREGDLQNTEAFF	TGTGCCAGCAGAGAAGGGGACTTACAGAACACTGAAGCTTTCTTT
TRBV6-6	NA	TRBD1	TRBJ1-6	CASSPGTGNSPLHF	TGTGCCAGCAGCCCCGGGACAGGGAATTCACCCCTCCACTTT
TRBV24-1	NA	NA	TRBJ2-2	CASGRNTGELFF	TGTGCCTCAGGGAGGAACACCGGGGAGCTGTTTTTT
TRBV9	NA	NA	TRBJ1-3	CASSVLPDGLSGNTIYF	TGTGCCAGCAGCGTACTTCCGGACGGGCTCTCTGGAAACACCATATATTTT
TRBV7-3	NA	NA	TRBJ2-5	CASSLNPQETQYF	TGTGCCAGCAGCTTAAACCCCCAAGAGACCCAGTACTTC
TRBV6-2/TRBV6-3	NA	NA	TRBJ2-3	CASSYSILVSGTDTQYF	TGTGCCAGCAGTTACTCGATTCTTGTAAGTGGAACAGATACGCAGTATTTT
TRBV27	NA	TRBD1	TRBJ2-2	CASSLIRTGAVVTGELFF	TGTGCCAGCAGTTTAATTAGAACAGGGGCCGTTGTCACCGGGGAGCTGTTTTTT
TRBV11-3	NA	NA	TRBJ2-1	CASSLDREENEQFF	TGTGCCAGCAGCTTAGATCGGGAAGAAAATGAGCAGTTCTTC
TRBV2	NA	NA	TRBJ2-1	CASILETNNEQFF	NA
TRBV28	NA	NA	TRBJ1-5	CASSASRGIWEPQPQHF	TGTGCCAGCAGTGCGAGCCGGGGGATATGGGAACCTCAGCCCCAGCATTTT
TRBV5-4	NA	NA	TRBJ2-3	CASSLGRISTDTQYF	TGTGCCAGCAGCTTGGGACGGATTAGCACAGATACGCAGTATTTT
TRBV28	NA	TRBD1	TRBJ2-7	CATEEGRGRLEQYF	TGTGCCACCGAGGAGGGCAGGGGGCGTCTCGAGCAGTACTTC
TRBV6-5	NA	NA	TRBJ2-1	CASSYSGRNNEQFF	TGTGCCAGCAGTTACTCGGGCAGAAACAATGAGCAGTTCTTC
TRBV6-2/TRBV6-3	NA	TRBD2	TRBJ2-2	CASSGLGTGELFF	TGTGCCAGCAGCGGACTAGGTACCGGGGAGCTGTTTTTT
TRBV12-3/TRBV12-4	NA	TRBD2	TRBJ2-1	CASNPGRVNEQFF	TGTGCCAGCAATCCCGGGAGGGTCAATGAGCAGTTCTTC
TRBV7-9	once	NA	TRBJ1-1	CASSLATVFNTEAFF	TGTGCCAGCAGCTTAGCGACAGTTTTTAACACTGAAGCTTTCTTT
TRBV28	NA	NA	TRBJ1-1	CASSFPRGQMNTEAFF	TGTGCCAGCAGTTTCCCAAGAGGGCAGATGAACACTGAAGCTTTCTTT
TRBV30	NA	NA	TRBJ1-2	CAWSVQGGSGGRDGYTF	TGTGCCTGGAGTGTACAGGGCGGCTCAGGTGGGCGAGATGGCTACACCTTC
TRBV5-8	NA	NA	TRBJ1-2	CASSQNYYTF	TGTGCCAGCAGCCAGAATTACTACACCTTC
TRBV6-6	NA	NA	TRBJ1-2	CAMRGQGLTYGYTF	TGTGCCATGCGGGGACAAGGCCTCACCTATGGCTACACCTTC
TRBV2	NA	TRBD2	TRBJ2-7	CASTRGLAGTYEQYF	TGTGCCAGCACCAGGGGACTAGCGGGGACTTACGAGCAGTACTTC
TRBV14	NA	NA	TRBJ2-3	CASSQLGDTQYF	TGTGCCAGCAGCCAACTAGGAGATACGCAGTATTTT
TRBV7-3	NA	TRBD1	TRBJ2-2	CAGWTGVIGELFF	TGTGCCGGCTGGACAGGGGTCATCGGGGAGCTGTTTTTT
TRBV30	NA	NA	TRBJ2-2	CAWTVAGELFF	TGTGCCTGGACGGTCGCCGGGGAGCTGTTTTTT
TRBV4-1	NA	NA	TRBJ2-3	CASSQVPQGGRDTQYF	TGCGCCAGCAGCCAAGTCCCTCAGGGGGGAAGGGATACGCAGTATTTT
TRBV6-1	NA	NA	TRBJ1-5	CASSEEGGAGNQPQHF	TGTGCCAGCAGTGAAGAAGGAGGGGCGGGGAATCAGCCCCAGCATTTT
TRBV30	NA	NA	TRBJ1-2	CAWSAQGNDGYTF	TGTGCCTGGAGTGCCCAGGGGAACGATGGCTACACCTTC
TRBV18	NA	NA	TRBJ1-2	CASSPRERGGYTF	TGTGCCAGCTCACCACGCGAACGGGGAGGCTACACCTTC
TRBV9	NA	TRBD2	TRBJ2-1	CASSVEVAGHYEQFF	TGTGCCAGCAGCGTAGAGGTAGCGGGGCACTATGAGCAGTTCTTC
TRBV28	NA	NA	TRBJ1-3	CASSLLMGTGNTIYF	TGTGCCAGCAGTTTATTAATGGGTACTGGAAACACCATATATTTT
TRBV27	NA	TRBD2	TRBJ2-1	CASSFPQRGQQFF	TGTGCCAGCAGTTTTCCCCAGCGGGGGCAGCAGTTCTTC
TRBV7-9	NA	NA	TRBJ1-1	CASRHNAFEAFF	TGTGCCAGCAGACATAACGCTTTCGAAGCTTTCTTT
TRBV15	NA	NA	TRBJ2-2	CATSREPPGPTTGELFF	TGTGCCACCAGCAGAGAGCCCCCGGGACCCACGACCGGGGAGCTGTTTTTT
TRBV24-1	NA	TRBD2	TRBJ2-1	CATSDSKRGGSNEQFF	TGTGCCACCAGTGATTCCAAGCGGGGGGGAAGTAATGAGCAGTTCTTC
TRBV6-5	NA	TRBD1	TRBJ1-2	CASSYPSGTGHYGYTF	TGTGCCAGCAGTTACCCCTCCGGGACAGGGCACTATGGCTACACCTTC